These 16 T cell receptor beta chains share one sample of origin, sequenced in a study of blood T cell repertoires in COVID-19. Assay used: immunoSEQ multiplex PCR; TCRdb lists only in-frame clones, some missing. Here the sample spans about 380,000 clones, roughly 90% being singletons. The sample comprised peripheral blood. The receptors shown here come from a young man with active or convalescent COVID-19.

CDR3: CASSLLLADNEQFF. The CDR3 nucleotides are TGTGCCAGCAGCTTACTACTAGCGGACAATGAGCAGTTCTTC. The genes are TRBV27 and TRBJ2-1; 8 bases line up with TRBD2. The CDR3 runs 14 residues. Per germline, CDR1 MNHEY and CDR2 SMNVEV (reference sequence). V trimming: 6 bases; J trimming: 5 bases; junction bases outside the gene matches: 6.

The J gene is TRBJ1-5, the V gene TRBV28; 7 bases match TRBD1. The CDR3 consists of 15 residues. CDR1 is MDHEN and CDR2 is SYDVKM in the germline V gene. V was clipped by 6 bases and J by 7 bases; unmatched bases: 12. This chain's CDR3 is CASRPHTSTGQPQHF. The CDR3 nucleotides are TGTGCCAGCAGACCCCACACATCGACAGGGCAGCCCCAGCATTTT.

The V and J genes are TRBV27 and TRBJ2-1; D gene ambiguous. The CDR3 sequence is 13 residues long. The V end was cut by 11 bases, the J end by 0 bases, with 11 bases between. CDR1 and CDR2 (germline): MNHEY, SMNVEV (reference sequence). DNA of the CDR3: TGTGCCTGCGGTTCCAGCTCCTACAATGAGCAGTTCTTC. This sequence encodes CACGSSSYNEQFF.

CDR3 residues: CASSSARRNTEAFF. The CDR3, as DNA: TGTGCCAGCAGTTCGGCCCGGAGGAACACTGAAGCTTTCTTT. The gene calls are TRBV28 and TRBJ1-1; D unresolved. V was clipped by 4 bases and J by 1 base, with 10 bases between them. The CDR3 runs 14 residues. The germline gives CDR1 MDHEN, CDR2 SYDVKM.

Regarding this clone: A junction end diverges from the germline sequence, so it may reflect a read error. The CDR3 DNA reads TGTGCTAGCAGCCCAGGGGGCGGTGAGCAGTTCTTC. As protein: CASSPGGGEQFF. The chain uses TRBV7-7 and TRBJ2-1, with 8 nucleotides matching TRBD1. This CDR3 spans 12 amino acids. Germline V gene sequence: CDR1 SSHAT, CDR2 FNYEAQ (reference sequence). Based on the CDR3 plus reference TRBV7-7 and TRBJ2-1, the full variable domain is GAGVSQSPRYKVTKRGQDVTLRCDPISSHATLYWYQQALGQGPEFLTYFNYEAQPDKSGLPSDRFSAERPEGSISTLTIQRTEQRDSAMYRCASSPGGGEQFFGPGTRLTVL.

The chain recombines TRBV19 with TRBJ2-3; D remains unclear. Germline lookup yields CDR1 LNHDA and CDR2 SQIVND (reference sequence). The CDR3 sequence is 13 residues long. V was trimmed by 5 bases and J by 4 bases, leaving 10 bases between them. CDR3 region: CASSETIADTQYF. The CDR3 region has the DNA TGTGCCAGTAGTGAGACAATCGCAGATACGCAGTATTTT.

The chain has TRBV30 and TRBJ2-5; TRBD1 agrees at 8 bases. The CDR3 spans 15 residues. V was clipped by 4 bases and J by 2 bases; unmatched bases: 9. The germline gives CDR1 GTSNPN, CDR2 SVGIG (reference sequence). CDR3 amino acids: CAWNQGAFPQETQYF. Written as DNA, the CDR3 is TGTGCCTGGAACCAGGGGGCGTTTCCTCAAGAGACCCAGTACTTC.

The V and J genes are TRBV7-2 and TRBJ2-7; D gene unclear. Trimming pared 1 base from V and 4 bases from J, leaving 8 bases between. Looked up from germline, CDR1 is SGHTA and CDR2 is FQGNSA. The CDR3 loop spans 13 amino acids. CDR3 coding DNA: TGTGCCAGCAGCTTAGATCCCCTTTACGAGCAGTACTTC. Translated: CASSLDPLYEQYF.

This sequence joins TRBV28 and TRBJ2-2; 11 bases map to TRBD1. This CDR3 region has 20 residues. In germline, CDR1 is MDHEN, CDR2 SYDVKM. J was trimmed by 0 bases and V by 3 bases; bases with no gene match: 12. The CDR3 loop reads CASSFYFRDRGGANTGELFF. CDR3 in DNA: TGTGCCAGCAGTTTTTACTTTCGGGACAGGGGGGGAGCGAACACCGGGGAGCTGTTTTTT.

The rearrangement joins TRBV5-1 to TRBJ2-1; TRBD1 matches 7 bases. Germline CDR1 and CDR2: SGHRS and YFSETQ. The CDR3 is 15 residues long. Unmatched junction bases numbered 13, after V lost 4 bases and J lost 9 bases. The CDR3 spells CASSKDRALGSEQFF. The DNA for the CDR3 is TGCGCCAGCAGCAAAGACAGGGCTCTTGGGAGTGAGCAGTTCTTC.

V gene TRBV6-5 combines with J gene TRBJ1-1; 7 positions match TRBD1. CDR1 is MNHEY and CDR2 is SVGAGI in the germline V gene. This CDR3 is built from 16 residues. V shed 4 bases and J 0 bases; nucleotides not matched to a gene: 8. The CDR3 sequence: CASSFRQGRMNTEAFF. In nucleotides, the CDR3 is TGTGCCAGCAGTTTTCGACAGGGACGGATGAACACTGAAGCTTTCTTT.

The chain employs TRBV24-1 and TRBJ1-3; 9 bases map to TRBD1. The germline V gene encodes CDR1 KGHDR and CDR2 SFDVKD. With 12 bases clipped from V and 2 bases from J, the junction kept 4 bases outside the gene matches. This CDR3 is 13 amino acids long. Here the CDR3 DNA reads TGTGCCCCCGGACAGGGGCCTGGAAACACCATATATTTT. As protein: CAPGQGPGNTIYF.

V usage is TRBV30 and J usage is TRBJ2-7; no clear D gene. From germline, CDR1 is GTSNPN and CDR2 SVGIG (reference sequence). The CDR3 totals 11 residues. V dropped 2 bases and J dropped 8 bases, with 10 bases sitting between them. CDR3: CAWSPGSQQYF. For the CDR3, the DNA is TGTGCCTGGAGTCCCGGTTCTCAGCAGTACTTC.

V and J are TRBV6-1 and TRBJ2-7, with D uncertain. Germline values: CDR1 MNHNS, CDR2 SASEGT. Trimming cost V 3 bases and J 6 bases, with 18 bases left between them. The CDR3 runs to 15 residues. CDR3 in amino acids: CASSEHAKITGEQYF. The CDR3, as DNA: TGTGCCAGCAGTGAGCACGCCAAAATTACGGGCGAGCAGTACTTC.

The chain has TRBV29-1 and TRBJ2-7; D is ambiguous. Looked up from germline, CDR1 is SQVTM and CDR2 is ANQGSEA. The CDR3 spans 15 residues. Trimming left V 1 base short and J 2 bases short, with 15 bases between. The CDR3 is CSVEAPLGQTYEQYF. CDR3 DNA: TGCAGCGTTGAAGCACCCCTGGGCCAAACCTACGAGCAGTACTTC.

The J gene is TRBJ1-5, the V gene TRBV6-2 or TRBV6-3; 8 bases line up with TRBD1. CDR1 and CDR2 from the germline V gene are MNHEY and SVGEGT. V lost 4 bases, J lost 7 bases, and 12 bases stayed unmatched. CDR3 length: 16 amino acids. CDR3 sequence (DNA): TGTGCCAGCAGTTTTTCCTCCAGGGGGCTTCGGCAGCCCCAGCATTTT. Translating gives CASSFSSRGLRQPQHF.